This entry lists 17 T cell receptor beta chains sequenced from one sample in a study of cytomegalovirus exposure and HLA in healthy donors. The PCR had 60 Vbeta and 13 Jbeta primers. Assay used: immunoSEQ multiplex PCR; TCRdb lists only in-frame clones, some missing. The sample has hundreds of thousands of clones, 72% seen once. Sequenced input: PBMCs. These receptor sequences come from a female donor in good health and CMV-seronegative.

This clone was counted only a few times. CDR3 region: CASSFQGAMNTEAFF. As DNA, the CDR3 is TGTGCCAGCAGCTTTCAGGGGGCAATGAACACTGAAGCTTTCTTT. The chain links TRBV7-9 to TRBJ1-1; 8 bases agree with TRBD1. Germline V gene data show CDR1 as SEHNR and CDR2 as FQNEAQ (reference sequence). This CDR3 has 15 amino acids. J was trimmed by 0 bases and V by 3 bases; bases with no gene match: 3.

Written as DNA, the CDR3 is TGTGCCAGCAGGAACAGGGTGGAGCAGTACTTC. This gives the protein CASRNRVEQYF. The chain links TRBV2 to TRBJ2-7, with D possibly being TRBD1 (6 bases). This CDR3 spans 11 amino acids. Per germline, CDR1 SNHLY and CDR2 FYNNEI. The V and J ends lost 6 bases and 7 bases respectively, with 10 bases between them. Using reference TRBV2 and TRBJ2-7 for the parts outside the CDR3, the full variable domain is EPEVTQTPSHQVTQMGQEVILRCVPISNHLYFYWYRQILGQKVEFLVSFYNNEISEKSEIFDDQFSVERPDGSNFTLKIRSTKLEDSAMYFCASRNRVEQYFGPGTRLTVT.

The J gene is TRBJ1-1, the V gene TRBV7-9; TRBD1 matches at 7 bases. With 5 bases clipped from V and 1 base from J, the junction kept 7 bases outside the gene matches. The CDR3 covers 15 residues. CDR1 and CDR2 from the germline V gene are SEHNR and FQNEAQ (reference sequence). The chain's CDR3 is CASSPRQGGNTEAFF. The CDR3 DNA reads TGTGCCAGCAGCCCCCGACAGGGTGGGAACACTGAAGCTTTCTTT. Supplemented by reference TRBV7-9 and TRBJ1-1, the full variable domain reads DTGVSQNPRHKITKRGQNVTFRCDPISEHNRLYWYRQTLGQGPEFLTYFQNEAQLEKSRLLSDRFSAERPKGSFSTLEIQRTEQGDSAMYLCASSPRQGGNTEAFFGQGTRLTVV.

This clone was counted only a few times. This rearrangement joins TRBV5-4 to TRBJ1-1, with D unclear. Germline V gene lookup returns CDR1 SGHNT and CDR2 YYREEE (reference sequence). Trimming pared 2 bases from V and 5 bases from J, leaving 10 bases between. CDR3 length equals 13 residues. CDR3 in DNA: TGTGCCAGCAGCTTTCAAGCGGGGACTGAAGCTTTCTTT. It yields the protein CASSFQAGTEAFF.

The chain recombines TRBV6-6 with TRBJ1-5; D remains ambiguous. Between the trimmed V and J ends, which lost 6 bases and 6 bases, there was a span of 18 bases. Germline CDR1 reads MNHNY; CDR2 reads SVGAGI (reference sequence). The length of the CDR3 is 15 residues. In DNA form, the CDR3 reads TGTGCCAGCAGACAACAGCTTGGAATGTTTCAGCCCCAGCATTTT. It translates to CASRQQLGMFQPQHF.

The V call is TRBV28, the J call TRBJ2-7; 7 bases align to TRBD2. This CDR3 has 15 amino acids. Looked up from germline, CDR1 is MDHEN and CDR2 is SYDVKM. The J segment lost 0 bases and the V segment lost 2 bases, leaving 4 bases of the junction unmatched. The CDR3: CASSLGGGSSYEQYF. Here the CDR3 DNA reads TGTGCCAGCAGTTTAGGCGGGGGTAGCTCCTACGAGCAGTACTTC.

V usage is TRBV14 and J usage is TRBJ2-1, with D unclear. CDR1 is SGHDN, CDR2 FVKESK, per germline. V was cut by 2 bases and J by 4 bases, with 6 bases left in between. This CDR3 spans 13 amino acids. In DNA, the CDR3 is TGTGCCAGCAGCCAATGGGCGTACAATGAGCAGTTCTTC. Protein: CASSQWAYNEQFF.

V and J are TRBV11-3 and TRBJ2-1, with 7 nucleotides matching TRBD2. Per the germline V gene, CDR1 is SGHNT and CDR2 is YENEEA. The CDR3 totals 15 residues. The ends lost 2 bases at V and 8 bases at J; junction bases unmatched: 9. The CDR3 region is CASSLFGASGDEQFF. Here the CDR3 DNA reads TGTGCCAGCAGCTTATTCGGCGCTAGCGGAGATGAGCAGTTCTTC.

On this clone: An end of the junction does not agree with germline; a read error may underlie this. CDR3 DNA sequence: TGTTCCAGCGAGGGCCTGAATCAGCCCCAGCATTTT. Translation gives CSSEGLNQPQHF. The chain links TRBV7-9 to TRBJ1-5; D is unresolved. The CDR3 runs to 12 residues. Germline V lookup: CDR1 SEHNR, CDR2 FQNEAQ (reference sequence).

This clone was seen a handful of times. The V and J genes are TRBV7-6 and TRBJ1-4; D not certain. The CDR3 extends over 14 amino acids. Per germline, CDR1 SGHVS and CDR2 FNYEAQ. Trimming cost V 3 bases and J 8 bases, with 13 bases left between them. The CDR3 is CASSFRGPSEKLFF. Written as DNA, the CDR3 is TGTGCCAGCAGCTTCCGAGGGCCCTCGGAAAAACTGTTTTTT. Looking up the rest from reference TRBV7-6 and TRBJ1-4 gives the full variable domain: GAGVSQSPRYKVTKRGQDVALRCDPISGHVSLYWYRQALGQGPEFLTYFNYEAQQDKSGLPNDRFSAERPEGSISTLTIQRTEQRDSAMYRCASSFRGPSEKLFFGSGTQLSVL.

This clone was seen more than once but under ten times. The gene calls are TRBV13 and TRBJ1-5; possibly TRBD1 for D (5 bases). V dropped 2 bases and J dropped 4 bases, with 9 bases sitting between them. Germline V CDR1 and CDR2: PRHDT, FYEKMQ (reference sequence). The length of the CDR3 is 14 residues. CDR3 in DNA: TGTGCCAGCAGCTTACGTAAGGGGAATCAGCCCCAGCATTTT. Translation: CASSLRKGNQPQHF.

As regards this clone: This CDR3 is also generated by other DNA sequences in the sample. The rearrangement joins TRBV25-1 to TRBJ1-2; D uncertain. Trimming shortened V by 4 bases and J by 5 bases, and 5 bases separated the two germline ends. The germline V gene has CDR1 MGHDK and CDR2 SYGVNS. The CDR3 is 11 amino acids. CDR3: CASSAGYGYTF. The CDR3 nucleotides are TGTGCCAGCAGTGCCGGGTATGGCTACACCTTC.

The chain joins TRBV28 to TRBJ1-1; 7 nucleotides align to TRBD1. V dropped 5 bases and J dropped 1; count of bases not matched to a gene: 7. CDR1 and CDR2 from the germline V gene are MDHEN and SYDVKM. The CDR3 has 15 residues. CDR3: CASSPLTGTNTEAFF. The DNA of the CDR3 is TGTGCCAGCAGTCCACTGACAGGGACGAACACTGAAGCTTTCTTT. Complete variable domain (other parts from reference TRBV28 and TRBJ1-1): DVKVTQSSRYLVKRTGEKVFLECVQDMDHENMFWYRQDPGLGLRLIYFSYDVKMKEKGDIPEGYSVSREKKERFSLILESASTNQTSMYLCASSPLTGTNTEAFFGQGTRLTVV.

J is TRBJ2-3 and V is TRBV18; 12 bases map to TRBD2. The CDR3 is made up of 19 amino acids. V was clipped by 4 bases and J by 0 bases; unmatched bases: 11. Germline-derived CDR1 and CDR2 are KGHSH and LQKENI. DNA of the CDR3: TGTGCCAGCTCACTCGGACTAGCGGGAACAGCGCTTAGCACAGATACGCAGTATTTT. Translation: CASSLGLAGTALSTDTQYF. Looking up the rest from reference TRBV18 and TRBJ2-3 gives the full variable domain: NAGVMQNPRHLVRRRGQEARLRCSPMKGHSHVYWYRQLPEEGLKFMVYLQKENIIDESGMPKERFSAEFPKEGPSILRIQQVVRGDSAAYFCASSLGLAGTALSTDTQYFGPGTRLTVL.

The chain combines TRBV7-9 with TRBJ1-1; no clear D. In germline, CDR1 is SEHNR, CDR2 FQNEAQ (reference sequence). This CDR3 has 12 amino acids. The CDR3 nucleotides read TGTTCCACCTCCCCGATGAGCGTTGAAGCTTTCTTT. Protein sequence: CSTSPMSVEAFF. The whole variable domain, remainder taken from reference TRBV7-9 and TRBJ1-1, is DTGVSQNPRHKITKRGQNVTFRCDPISEHNRLYWYRQTLGQGPEFLTYFQNEAQLEKSRLLSDRFSAERPKGSFSTLEIQRTEQGDSAMYLCSTSPMSVEAFFGQGTRLTVV.

V gene TRBV6-1 combines with J gene TRBJ2-5; 7 bases map to TRBD1. V trimming: 8 bases; J trimming: 2 bases; junction bases outside the gene matches: 8. From germline, CDR1 is MNHNS and CDR2 SASEGT. The CDR3 sequence is 14 residues long. The CDR3 DNA reads TGTGCCAGCGCCCGGGCAGGGGGTCAAGAGACCCAGTACTTC. Encoded protein: CASARAGGQETQYF.

This sequence joins TRBV14 and TRBJ1-5; D uncertain. CDR1 SGHDN and CDR2 FVKESK come from the germline V gene. The CDR3 consists of 14 residues. V dropped 3 bases and J dropped 4 bases, with 10 bases sitting between them. CDR3 in amino acids: CASSQAGGNQPQHF. Written as DNA, the CDR3 is TGTGCCAGCAGCCAGGCAGGCGGGAATCAGCCCCAGCATTTT.